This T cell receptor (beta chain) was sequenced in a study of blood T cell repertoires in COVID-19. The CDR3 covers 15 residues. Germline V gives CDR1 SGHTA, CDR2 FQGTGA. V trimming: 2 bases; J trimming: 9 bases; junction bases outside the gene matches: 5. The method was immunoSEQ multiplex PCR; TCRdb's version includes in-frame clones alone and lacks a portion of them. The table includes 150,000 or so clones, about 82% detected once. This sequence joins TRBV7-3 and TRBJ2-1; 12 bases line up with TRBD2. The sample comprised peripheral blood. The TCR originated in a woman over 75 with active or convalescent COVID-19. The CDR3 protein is CASSLSSGGVAEQFF. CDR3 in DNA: TGTGCCAGCAGCTTATCTAGCGGGGGGGTTGCTGAGCAGTTCTTC.